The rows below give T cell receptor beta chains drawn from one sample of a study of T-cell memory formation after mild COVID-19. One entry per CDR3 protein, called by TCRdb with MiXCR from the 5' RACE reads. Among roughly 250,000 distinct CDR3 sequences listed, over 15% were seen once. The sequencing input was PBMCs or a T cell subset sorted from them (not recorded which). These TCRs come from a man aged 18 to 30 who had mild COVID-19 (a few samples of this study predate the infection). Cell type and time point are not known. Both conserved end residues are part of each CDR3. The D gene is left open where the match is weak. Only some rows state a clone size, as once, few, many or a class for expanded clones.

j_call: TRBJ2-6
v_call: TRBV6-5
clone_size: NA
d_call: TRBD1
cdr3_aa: CASSYIETGGPTPYGANVLTF
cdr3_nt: TGTGCCAGCAGTTACATCGAGACAGGGGGCCCCACCCCCTATGGGGCCAACGTCCTGACTTTC

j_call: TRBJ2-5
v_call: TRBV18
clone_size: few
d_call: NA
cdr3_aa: CASSPTGAEGETQYF
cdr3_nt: TGTGCCAGCTCACCAACGGGGGCGGAAGGAGAGACCCAGTACTTC

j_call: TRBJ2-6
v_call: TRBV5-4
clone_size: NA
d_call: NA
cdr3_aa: CASSLSLGDSGANVLTF
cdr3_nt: TGTGCCAGCAGCTTGAGTCTCGGGGATTCTGGGGCCAACGTCCTGACTTTC

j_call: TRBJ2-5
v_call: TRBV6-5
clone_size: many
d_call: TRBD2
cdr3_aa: CASSYMGTSETQYF
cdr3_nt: TGTGCCAGCAGTTACATGGGGACTAGTGAGACCCAGTACTTC

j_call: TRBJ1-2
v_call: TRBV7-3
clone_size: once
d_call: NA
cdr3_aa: CASSPREGGYGYTF
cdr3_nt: TGTGCCAGCAGCCCTCGCGAAGGGGGCTATGGCTACACCTTC

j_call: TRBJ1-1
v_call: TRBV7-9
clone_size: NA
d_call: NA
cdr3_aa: CASSSEAFF
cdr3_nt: TGTGCCAGCAGCTCTGAAGCTTTCTTT

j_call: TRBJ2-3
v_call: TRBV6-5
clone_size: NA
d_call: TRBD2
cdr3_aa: CASSYSGLGTDTQYF
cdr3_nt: TGTGCCAGCAGTTACTCTGGACTAGGTACAGATACGCAGTATTTT

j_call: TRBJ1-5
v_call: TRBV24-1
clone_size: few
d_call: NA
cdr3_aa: CATSVQEGPQHF
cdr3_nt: TGTGCCACCAGTGTCCAAGAGGGGCCCCAGCATTTT

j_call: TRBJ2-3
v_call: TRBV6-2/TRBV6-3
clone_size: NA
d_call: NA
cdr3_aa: CASSYSVGTQYF
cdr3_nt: TGTGCCAGCAGTTACTCAGTGGGTACGCAGTATTTT

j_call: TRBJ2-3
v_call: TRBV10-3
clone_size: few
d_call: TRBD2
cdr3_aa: CAIRSQIYSGTSGASTDTQYF
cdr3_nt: TGTGCCATCAGATCGCAAATCTACTCCGGGACTAGCGGGGCCAGCACAGATACGCAGTATTTT

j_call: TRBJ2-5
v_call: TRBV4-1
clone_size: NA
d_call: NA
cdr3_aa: CASSRVGTEETQYF
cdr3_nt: TGCGCCAGCAGCCGAGTGGGAACCGAGGAGACCCAGTACTTC

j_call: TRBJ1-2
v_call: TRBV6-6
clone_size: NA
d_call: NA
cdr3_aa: CASSYGGLRHYGYTF
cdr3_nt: TGTGCCAGCAGTTACGGGGGACTTCGGCACTATGGCTACACCTTC

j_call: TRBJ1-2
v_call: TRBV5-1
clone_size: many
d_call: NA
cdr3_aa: CASSLYIKGYGYTF
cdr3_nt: TGCGCCAGCAGCTTGTACATTAAGGGCTATGGCTACACCTTC

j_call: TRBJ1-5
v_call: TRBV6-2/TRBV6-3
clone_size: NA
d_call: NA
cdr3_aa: CASSYSAGAGNQPQHF
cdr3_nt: TGTGCCAGCAGTTACTCGGCAGGGGCGGGCAATCAGCCCCAGCATTTT

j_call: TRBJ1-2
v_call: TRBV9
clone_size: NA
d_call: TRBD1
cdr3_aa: CASSNGQGHYGYTF
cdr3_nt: TGTGCCAGCAGTAACGGACAGGGTCACTATGGCTACACCTTC

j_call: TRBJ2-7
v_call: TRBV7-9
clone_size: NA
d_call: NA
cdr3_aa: CASSLVLGDEQYF
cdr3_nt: TGTGCCAGCAGCTTAGTCCTAGGAGACGAGCAGTACTTC

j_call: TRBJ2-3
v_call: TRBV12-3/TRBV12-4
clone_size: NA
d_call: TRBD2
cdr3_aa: CASVRGAADTQYF
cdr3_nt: TGTGCCAGCGTGCGGGGGGCCGCAGATACGCAGTATTTT

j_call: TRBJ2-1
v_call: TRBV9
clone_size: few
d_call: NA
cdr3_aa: CASSVGLQGGDEQFF
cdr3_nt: TGTGCCAGCAGCGTAGGCCTACAGGGAGGAGATGAGCAGTTCTTC

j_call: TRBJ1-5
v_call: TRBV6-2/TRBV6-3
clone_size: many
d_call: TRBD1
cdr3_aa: CASSYFGTGHQPQHF
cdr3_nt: TGTGCCAGCAGTTACTTCGGGACAGGGCATCAGCCCCAGCATTTT

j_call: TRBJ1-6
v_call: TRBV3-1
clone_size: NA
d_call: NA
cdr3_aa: CASSQTDGNSPLHF
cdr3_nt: TGTGCCAGCAGCCAGACGGACGGTAATTCACCCCTCCACTTT

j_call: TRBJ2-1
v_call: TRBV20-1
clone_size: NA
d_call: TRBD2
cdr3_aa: CSARVREATVNEQFF
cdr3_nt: TGCAGTGCTAGAGTTCGGGAGGCGACTGTCAATGAGCAGTTCTTC

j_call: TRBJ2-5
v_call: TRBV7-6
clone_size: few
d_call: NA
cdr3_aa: CASSFGWGQYF
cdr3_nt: TGTGCCAGCAGCTTCGGGTGGGGCCAGTACTTC

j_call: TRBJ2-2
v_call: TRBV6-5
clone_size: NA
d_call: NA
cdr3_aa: CASTQGLYGELFF
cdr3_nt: TGTGCCAGCACCCAGGGACTGTACGGGGAGCTGTTTTTT

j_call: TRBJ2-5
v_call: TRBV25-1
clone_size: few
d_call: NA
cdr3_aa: CASSESAGRTETQYF
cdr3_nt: TGTGCCAGCAGTGAATCGGCAGGGAGGACAGAGACCCAGTACTTC

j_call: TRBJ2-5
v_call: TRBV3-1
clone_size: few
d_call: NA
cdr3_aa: CASSVEETQYF
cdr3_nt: TGTGCCAGCAGCGTAGAAGAGACCCAGTACTTC

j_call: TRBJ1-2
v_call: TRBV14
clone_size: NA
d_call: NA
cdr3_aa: CASSQVPVLDGYTF
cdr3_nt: TGTGCCAGCAGCCAAGTACCAGTCCTGGATGGCTACACCTTC

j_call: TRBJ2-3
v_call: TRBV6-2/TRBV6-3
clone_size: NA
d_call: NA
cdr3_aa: CASSGSDTQYF
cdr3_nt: TGTGCCAGCAGTGGGTCAGATACGCAGTATTTT

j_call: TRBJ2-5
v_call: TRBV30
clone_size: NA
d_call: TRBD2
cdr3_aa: CAWSAQRGGRETQYF
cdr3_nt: TGTGCCTGGAGTGCCCAGCGGGGGGGCCGAGAGACCCAGTACTTC

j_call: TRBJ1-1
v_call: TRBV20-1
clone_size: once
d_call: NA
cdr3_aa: CSARGGGQRTEAFF
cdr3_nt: TGCAGTGCTAGAGGGGGAGGACAGAGGACTGAAGCTTTCTTT

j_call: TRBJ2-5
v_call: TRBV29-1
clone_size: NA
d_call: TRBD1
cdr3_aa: CSSDRGAQETQYF
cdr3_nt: TGCAGCTCTGACAGGGGAGCCCAAGAGACCCAGTACTTC

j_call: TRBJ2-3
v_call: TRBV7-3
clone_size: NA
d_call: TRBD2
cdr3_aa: CASSLNSGGTTDTQYF
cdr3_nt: TGTGCCAGCAGCCTAAACAGCGGGGGGACCACAGATACGCAGTATTTT

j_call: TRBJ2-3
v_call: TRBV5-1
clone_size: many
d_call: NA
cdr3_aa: CASSPGDGALTDTQYF
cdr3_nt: TGCGCCAGCAGCCCCGGCGATGGGGCCCTCACAGATACGCAGTATTTT

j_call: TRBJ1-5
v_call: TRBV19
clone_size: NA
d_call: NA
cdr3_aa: CASSDGVRQPQHF
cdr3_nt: TGTGCCAGTAGTGACGGGGTGAGACAGCCCCAGCATTTT

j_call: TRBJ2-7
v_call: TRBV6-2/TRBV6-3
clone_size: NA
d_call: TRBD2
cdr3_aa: CASSLRRTSGGANEQYF
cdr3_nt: TGTGCCAGCAGTTTGCGACGGACTAGCGGGGGGGCTAACGAGCAGTACTTC

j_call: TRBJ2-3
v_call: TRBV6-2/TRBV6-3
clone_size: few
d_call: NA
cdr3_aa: CASSFFSDTQYF
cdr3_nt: TGTGCCAGCAGTTTTTTTTCAGATACGCAGTATTTT

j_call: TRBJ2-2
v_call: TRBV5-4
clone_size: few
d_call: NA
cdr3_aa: CASSLAVATGELFF
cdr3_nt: TGTGCCAGCAGCTTGGCGGTGGCCACCGGGGAGCTGTTTTTT

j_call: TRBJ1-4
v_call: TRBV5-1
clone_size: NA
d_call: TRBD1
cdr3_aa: CASSPGTANEKLFF
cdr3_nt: TGCGCCAGCAGCCCGGGGACAGCTAATGAAAAACTGTTTTTT

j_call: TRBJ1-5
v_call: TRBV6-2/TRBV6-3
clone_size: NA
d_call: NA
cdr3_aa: CASRSPRAGWNQPQHF
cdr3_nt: TGTGCCAGCCGCTCCCCCAGAGCGGGGTGGAATCAGCCCCAGCATTTT

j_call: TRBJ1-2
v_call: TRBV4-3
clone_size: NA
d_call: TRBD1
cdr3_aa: CASSKRDRSPPGYTF
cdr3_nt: TGCGCCAGCAGCAAGAGGGACAGATCACCGCCGGGCTACACCTTC

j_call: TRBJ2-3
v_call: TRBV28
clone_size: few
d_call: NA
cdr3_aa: CASTGPGRTDTQYF
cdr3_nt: TGTGCCAGCACCGGGCCGGGCCGGACAGATACGCAGTATTTT

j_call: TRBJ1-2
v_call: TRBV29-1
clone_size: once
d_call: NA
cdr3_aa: CSVEESGAVGYTF
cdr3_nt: TGCAGCGTTGAAGAGTCCGGCGCGGTCGGCTACACCTTC

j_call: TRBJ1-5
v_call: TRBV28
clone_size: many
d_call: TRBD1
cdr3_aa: CASSRTGGDGNQPQHF
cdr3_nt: TGTGCCAGCAGTAGGACAGGGGGCGATGGCAATCAGCCCCAGCATTTT

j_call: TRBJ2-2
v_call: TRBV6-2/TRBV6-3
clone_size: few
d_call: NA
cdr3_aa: CASSKTGELFF
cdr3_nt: TGTGCCAGCAGTAAGACCGGGGAGCTGTTTTTT

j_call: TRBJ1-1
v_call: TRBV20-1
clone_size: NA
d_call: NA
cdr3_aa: CSASFGTGAFF
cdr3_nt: TGCAGTGCTAGTTTTGGGACCGGAGCTTTCTTT

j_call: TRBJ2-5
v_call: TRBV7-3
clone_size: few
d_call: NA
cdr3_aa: CASSLRVRGVKETQYF
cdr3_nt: TGTGCCAGCAGCTTAAGGGTGCGGGGAGTTAAAGAGACCCAGTACTTC

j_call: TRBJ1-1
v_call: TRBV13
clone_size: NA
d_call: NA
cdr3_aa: CASSEGRGENTEAFF
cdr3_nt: TGTGCCAGCAGCGAAGGGAGGGGGGAGAACACTGAAGCTTTCTTT

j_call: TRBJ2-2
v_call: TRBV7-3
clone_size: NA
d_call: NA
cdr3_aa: CASGVRGNTGELFF
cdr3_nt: TGTGCCAGCGGGGTACGGGGGAACACCGGGGAGCTGTTTTTT